Detailed here is one T cell receptor (beta chain). Antigen unknown. The sample is drawn from a study of siplizumab effects on memory and regulatory T cells. TCRdb's copy holds only in-frame clones and misses some; the assay was immunoSEQ multiplex PCR. This sample yields 80,000 to 130,000 clones, of which 75% to 95% are seen a single time; just over 2.5% belongs to the top ten. Points from the study as a whole: No assignable naive or memory phenotype existed for roughly 80-95% of proliferating CD4+ or CD8+ clones.

The CDR3 is 15 amino acids. The junction had 7 bases not matched to a gene; V was cut back by 1 base and J by 7 bases. Germline V gene lookup returns CDR1 SGHDT and CDR2 YYEEEE. The TCR comes from a human donor in good health. Some clones in this sample may be carry-over from other donors' samples. The sample was CD4+ T cells sorted from blood. The genes are TRBV5-6 and TRBJ2-1; 8 bases agree with TRBD2. The CDR3: CASSLTGRAPNEQFF. CDR3 DNA: TGTGCCAGCAGCTTGACCGGGAGGGCACCAAATGAGCAGTTCTTC.